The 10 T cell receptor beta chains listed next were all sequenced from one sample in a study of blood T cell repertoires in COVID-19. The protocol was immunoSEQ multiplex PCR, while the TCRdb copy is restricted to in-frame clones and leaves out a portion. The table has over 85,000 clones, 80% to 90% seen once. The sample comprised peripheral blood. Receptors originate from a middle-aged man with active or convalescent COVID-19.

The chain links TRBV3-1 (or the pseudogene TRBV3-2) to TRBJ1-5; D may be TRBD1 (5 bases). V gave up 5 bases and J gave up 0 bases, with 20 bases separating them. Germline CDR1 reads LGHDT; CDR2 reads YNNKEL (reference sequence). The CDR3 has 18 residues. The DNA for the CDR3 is TGTGCCAGCAGCTCGGCCTCCGGGACTAAGCCTAGCAATCAGCCCCAGCATTTT. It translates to CASSSASGTKPSNQPQHF.

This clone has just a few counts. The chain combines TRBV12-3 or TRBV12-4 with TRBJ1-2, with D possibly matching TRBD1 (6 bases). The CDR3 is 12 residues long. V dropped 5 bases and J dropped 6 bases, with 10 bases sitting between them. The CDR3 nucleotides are TGTGCCAGCAGTCCCGACAGGAATGGCTACACCTTC. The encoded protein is CASSPDRNGYTF.

CDR3 sequence reads: CASSQDGLETQYF. CDR3 DNA sequence: TGTGCCAGCAGCCAAGATGGCTTGGAGACCCAGTACTTC. This chain uses TRBV3-1 (or the pseudogene TRBV3-2) with TRBJ2-5; D not resolved. Germline V lookup: CDR1 LGHDT, CDR2 YNNKEL (reference sequence). The CDR3 runs to 13 residues. V lost 0 bases and J 5 bases, leaving 7 bases between the germline ends.

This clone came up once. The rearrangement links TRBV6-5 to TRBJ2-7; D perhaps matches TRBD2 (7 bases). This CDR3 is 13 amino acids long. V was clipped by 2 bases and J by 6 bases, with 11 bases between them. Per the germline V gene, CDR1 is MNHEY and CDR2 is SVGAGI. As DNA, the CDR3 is TGTGCCAGCAGTTACACAAGGGGGGGCGAGCAGTACTTC. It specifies CASSYTRGGEQYF.

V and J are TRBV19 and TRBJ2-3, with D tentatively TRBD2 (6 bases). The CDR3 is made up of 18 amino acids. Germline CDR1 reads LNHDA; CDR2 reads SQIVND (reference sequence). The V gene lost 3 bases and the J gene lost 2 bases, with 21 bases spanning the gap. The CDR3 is CASSIGFGAGSTTDTQYF. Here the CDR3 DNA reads TGTGCCAGTAGTATTGGGTTCGGCGCGGGGTCAACCACAGATACGCAGTATTTT.

The CDR3 sequence: CASSQAGETQYF. DNA of the CDR3: TGTGCCAGCTCGCAAGCGGGAGAGACCCAGTACTTC. The rearrangement links TRBV18 to TRBJ2-5, with D possibly being TRBD2 (6 bases). The CDR3 length is 12 residues. Germline assignment: CDR1 KGHSH and CDR2 LQKENI. V was clipped by 6 bases and J by 4 bases, with 9 bases between them.

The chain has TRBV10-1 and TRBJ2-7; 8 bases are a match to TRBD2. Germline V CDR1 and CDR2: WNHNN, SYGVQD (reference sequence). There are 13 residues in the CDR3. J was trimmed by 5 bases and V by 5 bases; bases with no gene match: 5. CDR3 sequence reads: CASSPSGGNEQYF. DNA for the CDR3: TGCGCCAGCAGTCCAAGCGGGGGAAACGAGCAGTACTTC.

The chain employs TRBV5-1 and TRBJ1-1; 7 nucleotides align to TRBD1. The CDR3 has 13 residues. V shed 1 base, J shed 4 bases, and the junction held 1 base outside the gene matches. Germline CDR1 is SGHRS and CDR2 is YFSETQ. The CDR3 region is CASSLRQGTEAFF. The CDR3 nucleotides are TGCGCCAGCAGCTTGAGACAGGGCACTGAAGCTTTCTTT. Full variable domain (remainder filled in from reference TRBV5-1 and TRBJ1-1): KAGVTQTPRYLIKTRGQQVTLSCSPISGHRSVSWYQQTPGQGLQFLFEYFSETQRNKGNFPGRFSGRQFSNSRSEMNVSTLELGDSALYLCASSLRQGTEAFFGQGTRLTVV.

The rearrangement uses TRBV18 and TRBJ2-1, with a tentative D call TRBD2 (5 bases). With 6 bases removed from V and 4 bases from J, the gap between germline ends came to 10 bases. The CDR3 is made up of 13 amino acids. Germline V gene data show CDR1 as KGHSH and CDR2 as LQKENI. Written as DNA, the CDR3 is TGTGCCAGCTCCGGGGATCGGTACAATGAGCAGTTCTTC. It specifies CASSGDRYNEQFF.

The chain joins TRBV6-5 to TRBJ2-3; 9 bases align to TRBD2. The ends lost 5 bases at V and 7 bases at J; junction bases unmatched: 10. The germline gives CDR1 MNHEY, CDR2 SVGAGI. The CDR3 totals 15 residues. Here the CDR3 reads CASSRAGGVSNTQYF. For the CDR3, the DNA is TGTGCCAGCAGTCGAGCGGGGGGAGTTTCAAATACGCAGTATTTT.